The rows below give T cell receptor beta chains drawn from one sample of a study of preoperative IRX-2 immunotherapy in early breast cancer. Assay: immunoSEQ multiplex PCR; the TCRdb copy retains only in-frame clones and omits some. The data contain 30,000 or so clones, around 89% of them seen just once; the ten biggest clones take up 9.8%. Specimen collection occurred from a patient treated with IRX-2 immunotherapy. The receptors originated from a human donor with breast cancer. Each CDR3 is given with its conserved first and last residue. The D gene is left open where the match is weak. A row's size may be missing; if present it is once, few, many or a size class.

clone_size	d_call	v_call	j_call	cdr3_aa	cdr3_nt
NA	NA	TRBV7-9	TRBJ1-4	CASRGLGEKLFF	TGTGCCAGCAGAGGGCTGGGGGAAAAACTGTTTTTT
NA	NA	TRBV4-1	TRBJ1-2	CASSQDPLGVQGIASGYTF	TGCGCCAGCAGCCAAGATCCTCTAGGAGTCCAGGGGATAGCAAGTGGCTACACCTTC
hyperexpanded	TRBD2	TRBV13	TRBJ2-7	CASSLAGGPYEQYF	TGTGCCAGCAGCCTCGCGGGGGGACCCTACGAGCAGTACTTC
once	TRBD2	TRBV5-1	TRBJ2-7	CASKLAGEEQYF	TGCGCCAGCAAACTAGCGGGAGAGGAGCAGTACTTC
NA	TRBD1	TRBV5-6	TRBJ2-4	CASSFASLDRVLSGNIQYF	TGTGCCAGCAGCTTTGCCTCACTAGACAGGGTATTATCTGGAAACATTCAGTACTTC
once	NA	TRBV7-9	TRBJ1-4	CASSLATGQFNEKLFF	TGTGCCAGCAGCTTAGCCACCGGACAGTTTAATGAAAAACTGTTTTTT
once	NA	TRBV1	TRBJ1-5	CTSSQEVLFRVSFHNQPQHF	TGCACCAGCAGCCAAGAGGTACTGTTCAGGGTCTCGTTTCACAATCAGCCCCAGCATTTT
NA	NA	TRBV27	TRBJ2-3	CASRVGRRWTDTQYF	TGTGCCAGCAGGGTGGGGCGGAGGTGGACAGATACGCAGTATTTT
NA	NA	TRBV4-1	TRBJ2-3	CASSHPRGTQYF	TGCGCCAGCAGCCACCCCCGCGGTACGCAGTATTTT
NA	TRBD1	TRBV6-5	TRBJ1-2	CASSPQGGANYGYTF	TGTGCCAGCAGTCCGCAGGGGGGAGCTAACTATGGCTACACCTTC
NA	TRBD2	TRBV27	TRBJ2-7	CASREGGLAGALFSYEQYF	TGTGCCAGCAGAGAGGGGGGACTAGCGGGGGCGTTATTCTCCTACGAGCAGTACTTC
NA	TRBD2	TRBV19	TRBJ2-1	CASREGNEQFF	TGTGCCAGCAGGGAGGGGAATGAGCAGTTCTTC
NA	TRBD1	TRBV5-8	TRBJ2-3	CASSPGGHTVTDTQYF	TGTGCCAGCAGTCCAGGGGGCCATACTGTCACAGATACGCAGTATTTT
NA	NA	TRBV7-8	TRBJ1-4	CASSLPERRQELEKLFF	TGTGCCAGCAGCTTGCCCGAGAGGAGACAAGAGCTTGAAAAACTGTTTTTT
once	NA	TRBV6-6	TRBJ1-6	CASSHGGDRNSPLHF	TGTGCCAGCAGCCACGGGGGGGACCGTAATTCACCCCTCCACTTT